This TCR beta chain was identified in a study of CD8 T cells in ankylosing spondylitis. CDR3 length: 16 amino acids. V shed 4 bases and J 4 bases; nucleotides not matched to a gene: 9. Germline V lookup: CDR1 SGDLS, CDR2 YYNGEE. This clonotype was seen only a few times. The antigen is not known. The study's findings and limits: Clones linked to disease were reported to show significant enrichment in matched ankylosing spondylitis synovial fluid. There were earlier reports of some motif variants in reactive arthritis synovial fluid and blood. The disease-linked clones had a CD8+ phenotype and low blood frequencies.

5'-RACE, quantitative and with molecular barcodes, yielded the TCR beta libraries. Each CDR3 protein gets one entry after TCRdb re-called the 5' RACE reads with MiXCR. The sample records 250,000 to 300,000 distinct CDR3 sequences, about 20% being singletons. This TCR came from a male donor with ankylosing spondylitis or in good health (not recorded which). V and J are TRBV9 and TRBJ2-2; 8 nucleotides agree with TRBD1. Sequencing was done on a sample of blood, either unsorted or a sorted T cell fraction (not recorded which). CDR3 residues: CASSQTRGLGTGELFF. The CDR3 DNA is TGTGCCAGCAGCCAAACCAGGGGGCTAGGCACCGGGGAGCTGTTTTTT.